This entry concerns a single TCR beta chain. The target antigen is unknown. The source of the sample is a study of monozygotic twins with inflammatory bowel disease. Broader study findings: Differing immunosuppressive treatments may have added variability to patient repertoires.

cDNA for each sample came from eight separate reactions. One entry per CDR3 protein, without DNA, is what TCRdb gives after re-calling the 5' RACE reads. This repertoire includes about 160,000 distinct CDR3 sequences. The sequence was obtained from a human donor with ulcerative colitis or Crohn's disease, or a healthy co-twin of an affected twin (not recorded which). Sequenced sample: blood.

CDR3 loop: CASSQDLLFRSYNEQFF. V and J are TRBV3-1 and TRBJ2-1. The CDR3 spans 17 residues. CDR1 is LGHDT, CDR2 YNNKEL, per germline (reference sequence).